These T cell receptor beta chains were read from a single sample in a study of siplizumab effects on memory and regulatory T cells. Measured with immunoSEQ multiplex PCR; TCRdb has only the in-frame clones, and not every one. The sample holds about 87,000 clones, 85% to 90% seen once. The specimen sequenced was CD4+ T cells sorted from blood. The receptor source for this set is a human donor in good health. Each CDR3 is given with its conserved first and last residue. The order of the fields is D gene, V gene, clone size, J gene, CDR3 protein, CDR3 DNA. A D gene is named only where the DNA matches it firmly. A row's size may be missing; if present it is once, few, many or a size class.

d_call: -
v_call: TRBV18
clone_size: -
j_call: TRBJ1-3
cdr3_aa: CASSPRTSTTGNTIYF
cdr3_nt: TGTGCCAGCTCACCGCGGACATCCACCACTGGAAACACCATATATTTT

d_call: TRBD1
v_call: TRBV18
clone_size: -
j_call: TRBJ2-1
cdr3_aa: CASSPGQGKDEQFF
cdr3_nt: TGTGCCAGCTCACCGGGACAGGGGAAAGATGAGCAGTTCTTC

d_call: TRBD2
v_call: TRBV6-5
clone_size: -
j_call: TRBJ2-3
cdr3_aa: CASSLYSGSTDTQYF
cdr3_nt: TGTGCCAGCAGTCTTTATAGCGGGAGCACAGATACGCAGTATTTT

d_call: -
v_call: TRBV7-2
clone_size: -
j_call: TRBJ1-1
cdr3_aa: CASSLPNRGTEAFF
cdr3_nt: TGTGCCAGCAGCTTACCAAACAGAGGGACTGAAGCTTTCTTT

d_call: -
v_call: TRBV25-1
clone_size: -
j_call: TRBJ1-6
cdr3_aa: CASSDTAIRGNNSPLHF
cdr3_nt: TGTGCCAGCAGTGATACCGCAATAAGGGGGAATAATTCACCCCTCCACTTT

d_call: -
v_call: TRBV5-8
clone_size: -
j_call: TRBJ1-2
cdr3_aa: CASSLEDSAIGYTF
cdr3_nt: TGTGCCAGCAGCTTGGAGGACAGCGCTATTGGCTACACCTTC

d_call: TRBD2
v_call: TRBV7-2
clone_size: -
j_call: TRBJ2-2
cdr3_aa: CASSLSRGGTGELFF
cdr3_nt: TGTGCCAGCAGCTTGTCGCGGGGGGGAACCGGGGAGCTGTTTTTT

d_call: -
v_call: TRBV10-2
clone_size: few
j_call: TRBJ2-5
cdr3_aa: CASSLQRQETQYF
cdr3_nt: TGCGCCAGCAGTCTCCAGCGTCAAGAGACCCAGTACTTC

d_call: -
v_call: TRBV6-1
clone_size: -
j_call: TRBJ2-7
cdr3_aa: CASSSAGGYEQYF
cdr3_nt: TGTGCCAGCAGTTCGGCAGGCGGCTACGAGCAGTACTTC

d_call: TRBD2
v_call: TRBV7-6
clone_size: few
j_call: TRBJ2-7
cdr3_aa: CASSLARGEQYF
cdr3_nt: TGTGCCAGCAGCTTAGCGCGGGGGGAGCAGTACTTC

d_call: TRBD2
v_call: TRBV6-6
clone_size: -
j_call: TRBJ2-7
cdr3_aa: CASSRGTSDYEQYF
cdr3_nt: TGTGCCAGCAGTCGCGGGACTAGCGACTACGAGCAGTACTTC

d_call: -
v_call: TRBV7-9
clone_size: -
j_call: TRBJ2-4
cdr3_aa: CASSPQGTENIQYF
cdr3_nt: TGTGCCAGCAGCCCCCAGGGTACCGAAAACATTCAGTACTTC

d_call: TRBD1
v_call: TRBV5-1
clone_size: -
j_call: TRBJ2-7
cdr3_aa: CASSPRGPGQGASEQYF
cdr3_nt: TGCGCCAGCAGCCCGAGGGGCCCGGGACAGGGGGCGAGTGAGCAGTACTTC

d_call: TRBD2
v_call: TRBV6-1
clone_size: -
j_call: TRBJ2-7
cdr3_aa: CASTQLAGAVEQYF
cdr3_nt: TGTGCCAGCACACAGCTAGCGGGAGCAGTCGAGCAGTACTTC

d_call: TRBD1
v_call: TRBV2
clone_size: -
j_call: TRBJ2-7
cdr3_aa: CASRDGTGRTYEQYF
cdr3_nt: TGTGCCAGCAGGGACGGGACAGGACGAACCTACGAGCAGTACTTC

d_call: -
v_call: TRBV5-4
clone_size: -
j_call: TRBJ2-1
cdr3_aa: CASSSALGGHSYNEQFF
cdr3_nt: TGTGCCAGCAGCTCGGCCCTCGGGGGCCACTCCTACAATGAGCAGTTCTTC

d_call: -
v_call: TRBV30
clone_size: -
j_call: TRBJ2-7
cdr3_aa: CAWSKGPGGSYEQYF
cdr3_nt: TGTGCCTGGAGTAAGGGGCCCGGGGGCTCCTACGAGCAGTACTTC

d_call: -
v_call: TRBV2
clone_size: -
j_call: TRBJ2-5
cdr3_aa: CASSVLRLGETQYF
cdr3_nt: TGTGCCAGCAGCGTACTACGTCTCGGTGAGACCCAGTACTTC

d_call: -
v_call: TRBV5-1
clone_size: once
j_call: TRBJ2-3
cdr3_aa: CASTDRGYTTDTQYF
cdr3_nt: TGCGCCAGCACCGACCGGGGGTATACGACAGATACGCAGTATTTT

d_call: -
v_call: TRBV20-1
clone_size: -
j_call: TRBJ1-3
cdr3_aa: CSARGPPGEYF
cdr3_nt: TGCAGTGCTAGAGGGCCCCCAGGGGAATATTTT

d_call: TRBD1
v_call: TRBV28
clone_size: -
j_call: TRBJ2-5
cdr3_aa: CASRPTGQRKETQYF
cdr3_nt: TGTGCCAGCAGACCTACGGGACAGAGAAAAGAGACCCAGTACTTC

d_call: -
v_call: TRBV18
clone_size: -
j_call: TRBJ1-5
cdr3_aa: CASSPGSNQPQHF
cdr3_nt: TGTGCCAGCTCACCGGGATCCAATCAGCCCCAGCATTTT

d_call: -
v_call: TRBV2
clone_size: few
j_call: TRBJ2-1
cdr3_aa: CASSDGLLDNEQFF
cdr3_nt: TGTGCCAGCAGTGACGGACTTCTAGACAATGAGCAGTTCTTC

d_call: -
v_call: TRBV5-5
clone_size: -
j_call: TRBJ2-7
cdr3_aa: CASSLARGPYYEQYF
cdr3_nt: TGTGCCAGCAGCCTAGCTAGGGGACCCTACTACGAGCAGTACTTC

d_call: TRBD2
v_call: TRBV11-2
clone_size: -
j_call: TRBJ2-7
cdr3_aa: CASRRGGGPSSYEQYF
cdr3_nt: TGTGCCAGCAGACGGGGGGGCGGGCCCAGCTCCTACGAGCAGTACTTC

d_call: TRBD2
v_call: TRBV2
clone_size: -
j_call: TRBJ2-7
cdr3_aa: CASRPGLEYEQYF
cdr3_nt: TGTGCCAGCAGGCCGGGACTAGAGTACGAGCAGTACTTC

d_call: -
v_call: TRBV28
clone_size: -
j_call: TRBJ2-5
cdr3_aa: CASSPLAGSETQYF
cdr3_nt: TGTGCCAGCAGCCCCCTCGCGGGGTCGGAGACCCAGTACTTC

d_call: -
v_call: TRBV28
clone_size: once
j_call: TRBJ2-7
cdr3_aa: CASSRRDIRSYEQYF
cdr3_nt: TGTGCCAGCAGTCGTCGGGACATCAGATCCTACGAGCAGTACTTC

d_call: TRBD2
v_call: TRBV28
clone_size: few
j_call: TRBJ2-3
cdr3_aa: CASSLLTSGSTTDTQYF
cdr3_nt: TGTGCCAGCAGTTTACTCACTAGCGGGAGCACAACAGATACGCAGTATTTT

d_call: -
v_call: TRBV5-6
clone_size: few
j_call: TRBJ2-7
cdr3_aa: CASSPGPGSYEQYF
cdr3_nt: TGTGCCAGCTCCCCAGGCCCTGGATCCTACGAGCAGTACTTC

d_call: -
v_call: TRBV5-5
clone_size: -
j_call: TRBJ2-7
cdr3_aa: CASSLVWYEQYF
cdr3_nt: TGTGCCAGCAGCTTGGTCTGGTACGAGCAGTACTTC

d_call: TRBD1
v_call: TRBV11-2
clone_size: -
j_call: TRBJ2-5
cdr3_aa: CASSRDREETQYF
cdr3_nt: TGTGCCAGCAGCCGGGACAGGGAAGAGACCCAGTACTTC

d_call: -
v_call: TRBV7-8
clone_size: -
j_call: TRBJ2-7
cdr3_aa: CASSLASLGEQYF
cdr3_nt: TGTGCCAGCAGCTTAGCATCACTTGGCGAGCAGTACTTC

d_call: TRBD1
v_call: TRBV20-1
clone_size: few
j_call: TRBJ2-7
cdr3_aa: CSARDRVLQYF
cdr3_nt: TGCAGTGCTAGGGACAGGGTCCTGCAGTACTTC

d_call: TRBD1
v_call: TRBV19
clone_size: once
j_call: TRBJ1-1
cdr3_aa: CASSPNDRVNTEAFF
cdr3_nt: TGTGCCAGTAGTCCAAACGACAGGGTGAACACTGAAGCTTTCTTT

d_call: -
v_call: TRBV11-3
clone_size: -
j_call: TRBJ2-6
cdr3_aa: CASRSSGTEGSGANVLTF
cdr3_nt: TGTGCCAGCAGATCGTCCGGGACGGAGGGCTCTGGGGCCAACGTCCTGACTTTC

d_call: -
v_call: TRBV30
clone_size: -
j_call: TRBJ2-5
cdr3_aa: CAWRPPQETQYF
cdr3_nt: TGTGCCTGGAGGCCGCCGCAAGAGACCCAGTACTTC

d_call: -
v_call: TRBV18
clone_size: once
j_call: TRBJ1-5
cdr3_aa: CASSPRGDSNQPQHF
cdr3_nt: TGTGCCAGCTCACCACGGGGGGATAGCAATCAGCCCCAGCATTTT

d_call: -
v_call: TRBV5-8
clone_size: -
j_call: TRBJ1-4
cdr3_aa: CASSRGRSTNEKLFF
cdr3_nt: TGTGCCAGCAGCCGGGGGCGGTCAACTAATGAAAAACTGTTTTTT

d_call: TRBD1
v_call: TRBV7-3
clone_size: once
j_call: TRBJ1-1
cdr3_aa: CASSVDRGAEAFF
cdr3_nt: TGTGCCAGCAGCGTAGACAGGGGCGCTGAAGCTTTCTTT

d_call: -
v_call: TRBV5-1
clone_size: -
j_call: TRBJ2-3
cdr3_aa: CASSLGGGTDTQYF
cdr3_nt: TGCGCCAGCAGCCTCGGGGGAGGCACAGATACGCAGTATTTT

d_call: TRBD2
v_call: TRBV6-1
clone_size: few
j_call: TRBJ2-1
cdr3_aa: CASSDPSGRAYNEQFF
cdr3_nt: TGTGCCAGCAGTGACCCTAGCGGGAGGGCCTACAATGAGCAGTTCTTC

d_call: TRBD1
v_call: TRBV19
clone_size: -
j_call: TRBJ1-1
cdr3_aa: CASIPTGGAGEAFF
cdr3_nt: TGTGCCAGTATCCCCACAGGGGGCGCGGGTGAAGCTTTCTTT

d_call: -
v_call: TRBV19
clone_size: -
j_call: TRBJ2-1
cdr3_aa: CASSITGTKNEQFF
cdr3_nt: TGTGCCAGTAGTATAACAGGGACTAAGAATGAGCAGTTCTTC

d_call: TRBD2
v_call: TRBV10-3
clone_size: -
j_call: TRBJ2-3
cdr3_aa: CAISARGGTSTDTQYF
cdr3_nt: TGTGCCATCAGTGCCCGGGGGGGAACCAGCACAGATACGCAGTATTTT

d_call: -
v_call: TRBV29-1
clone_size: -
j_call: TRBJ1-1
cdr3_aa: CSVVRGQYTEAFF
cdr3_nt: TGCAGCGTTGTAAGGGGCCAATACACTGAAGCTTTCTTT

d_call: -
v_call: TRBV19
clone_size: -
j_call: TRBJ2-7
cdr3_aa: CASSIRYEGEQYF
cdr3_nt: TGTGCCAGTAGTATTCGGTACGAGGGCGAGCAGTACTTC

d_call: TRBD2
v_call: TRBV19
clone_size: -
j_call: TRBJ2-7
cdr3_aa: CASRLAGGSPYEQYF
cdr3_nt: TGTGCCAGTAGACTAGCGGGAGGTTCGCCCTACGAGCAGTACTTC

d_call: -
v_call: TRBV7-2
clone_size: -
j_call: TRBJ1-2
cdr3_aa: CASSSNMDSNYGYTF
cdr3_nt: TGTGCCAGCAGCTCCAATATGGACAGTAACTATGGCTACACCTTC

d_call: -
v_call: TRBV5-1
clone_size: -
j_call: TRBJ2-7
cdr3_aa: CASSLQGTGLNYEQYF
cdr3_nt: TGCGCCAGCAGCCTCCAGGGAACCGGACTCAACTACGAGCAGTACTTC

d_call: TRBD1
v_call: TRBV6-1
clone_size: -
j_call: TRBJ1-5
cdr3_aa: CASKRTGGNQPQHF
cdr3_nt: TGTGCCAGCAAACGGACAGGGGGCAATCAGCCCCAGCATTTT

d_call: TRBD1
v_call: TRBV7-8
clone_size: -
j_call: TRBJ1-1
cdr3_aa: CASSSTTGGVRTEAFF
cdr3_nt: TGTGCCAGCAGCTCCACGACAGGGGGCGTCCGTACTGAAGCTTTCTTT

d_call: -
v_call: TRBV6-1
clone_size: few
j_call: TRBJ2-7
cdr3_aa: CASGGGTSSYEQYF
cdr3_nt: TGTGCCAGCGGGGGGGGGACAAGCTCCTACGAGCAGTACTTC